The clone carrying this TCR beta chain was seen more than once but under ten times. Its matching antigen is unknown. The entry originates in a study of OX40 agonist ivuxolimab in advanced cancers. The wider study: Ivuxolimab is a fully human IgG2 antibody that activates OX40 (CD134). General study points: At doses 0.1 to 3.0 mg/kg, CD4+ and CD8+ clones expanded. It was also the case that some nonresponders had low normalized T-cell clonal expansion.

Autoimmune disease history or systemic immunosuppression meant exclusion. This CDR3 spans 13 amino acids. Germline assignment: CDR1 MDHEN and CDR2 SYDVKM. The J segment lost 7 bases and the V segment lost 8 bases, leaving 3 bases of the junction unmatched. Sequencing used immunoSEQ multiplex PCR; TCRdb keeps in-frame clones, though not all of them. The data contain about 72,000 clones, about 88% of them singletons. Sample: CD4+ or CD8+ T cells sorted from blood, taken in a trial of the OX40 agonist ivuxolimab. This sequence joins TRBV28 and TRBJ1-6; TRBD1 aligns across 9 bases. The clonotype comes from an adult with an advanced solid tumor such as melanoma, head and neck, liver or kidney cancer. CDR3 nucleotide sequence: TGTGCCAGCCTCGGGACAGGGAATTCACCCCTCCACTTT. The encoded protein is CASLGTGNSPLHF.